The 26 T cell receptor beta chains below were found in one sample sequenced in a study of blood T cells in healthy people across ages. Primers used in a second PCR of roughly 6 to 12 cycles were a sample-barcoded 5' primer and a J-beta primer mix. TCRdb reprocessed the 5' RACE reads via MiXCR and lists one record per CDR3 protein. The sample shows around 1,800,000 distinct CDR3 sequences, about 39% of them seen only once. The sequencing input was blood. These receptors were obtained from a human donor in good health.

The chain is built from TRBV2 and TRBJ2-7; D is undetermined. Germline values: CDR1 SNHLY, CDR2 FYNNEI. CDR3 length: 13 amino acids. The CDR3 is CASRARYSYGQYV. CDR3 DNA: TGTGCCAGCAGGGCTAGATACTCCTACGGGCAGTACGTC.

This chain connects TRBV5-1 to TRBJ1-1; 12 bases agree with TRBD1. J lost 2 bases, V lost 4 bases, and 9 bases had no gene match. The CDR3 has 17 amino acids. Germline loops: CDR1 SGHRS, CDR2 YFSETQ. The CDR3 protein is CASSDRDRGRFNTEAFF. CDR3 sequence (DNA): TGCGCCAGCAGCGACCGGGACAGGGGGCGCTTCAACACTGAAGCTTTCTTT.

The CDR3 bases are TGTGCCAGCAGTAACCCTCTATACGAGCAGTACTTC. As protein: CASSNPLYEQYF. The gene calls are TRBV6-5 and TRBJ2-7; D gene ambiguous. Trimming stripped 5 bases from V and 4 bases from J, with 9 bases between. The CDR3 loop spans 12 amino acids. Germline V gene sequence: CDR1 MNHEY, CDR2 SVGAGI.

Only a few counts were recorded for this clonotype. This rearrangement joins TRBV11-2 to TRBJ2-5; tentative D call: TRBD2 (7 bases). V shed 5 bases and J shed 4 bases, with 17 bases lying between them. CDR1 is SGHAT and CDR2 is FQNNGV in the germline V gene. This CDR3 has 15 amino acids. The CDR3 here is CASSHPRGAGETQYF. CDR3 nucleotide sequence: TGTGCCAGCAGCCATCCACGGGGGGCAGGAGAGACCCAGTACTTC.

Regarding this clonotype: Just one base apart from a much larger clone, this may be a read error. V gene TRBV12-3 or TRBV12-4 combines with J gene TRBJ2-6; D unresolved. Trimming left V 10 bases short and J 0 bases short, with 10 bases between. The CDR3 spans 14 residues. CDR3 in amino acids: CANSAGSGANVLTF. CDR3 sequence (DNA): TGTGCCAACAGCGCAGGCTCTGGGGCCAACGTCCTGACTTTC.

This clonotype was found many times. The chain couples TRBV10-3 to TRBJ2-5; TRBD2 is a possible D gene (6 bases). This CDR3 comprises 13 residues. Looked up from germline, CDR1 is ENHRY and CDR2 is SYGVKD. Trimming removed 2 bases at V and 4 bases at J, with 8 bases between. The CDR3 DNA sequence: TGTGCCATCAGTGAGGGAGGGAGAGAGACCCAGTACTTC. Amino acid sequence: CAISEGGRETQYF.

This clonotype was seen a few times. This chain links TRBV4-1 with TRBJ2-7; tentative D call: TRBD1 (5 bases). Germline V gene lookup returns CDR1 MGHRA and CDR2 YSYEKL. Trimming shortened V by 1 base and J by 6 bases, and 13 bases separated the two germline ends. The CDR3 has 14 residues. CDR3 nucleotides: TGCGCCAGCAGCCAAGGTCAGGGTTCCGCCGAGCAGTACTTC. Its translation is CASSQGQGSAEQYF.

This clonotype was recorded many times. The rearrangement uses TRBV6-2 or TRBV6-3 and TRBJ2-7, with 8 bases fitting TRBD1. The germline V gene encodes CDR1 MNHEY and CDR2 SVGEGT. CDR3 length: 17 amino acids. V was pared by 0 bases and J by 4 bases, with 11 bases of the junction left unmatched. The DNA for the CDR3 is TGTGCCAGCAGTTACTCGATGGACAGGGCAAGTTTTTACGAGCAGTACTTC. This sequence encodes CASSYSMDRASFYEQYF.

This clonotype came up a few times. The CDR3 bases are TGTGCCATCAGTGAGGAACGGGACTATGGCTACACCTTC. It codes for CAISEERDYGYTF. V usage is TRBV10-3 and J usage is TRBJ1-2; D is undetermined. Germline V gives CDR1 ENHRY, CDR2 SYGVKD. Trimming shortened V by 2 bases and J by 3 bases, and 7 bases separated the two germline ends. The CDR3 runs to 13 residues.

This clonotype was recorded only once. Here the CDR3 DNA reads TGTGCCACCAGCAGAGATGTATTAACAGATACGCAGTATTTT. This codes for CATSRDVLTDTQYF. The chain carries TRBV15 and TRBJ2-3; no firm D call. The germline V gene has CDR1 LNHNV and CDR2 YYDKDF (reference sequence). V was cut by 0 bases and J by 3 bases, with 7 bases left in between. The CDR3 consists of 14 residues.

This clonotype was found a few times. This sequence joins TRBV7-2 and TRBJ2-7, with D perhaps matching TRBD1 (5 bases). Between the trimmed V and J ends, which lost 4 bases and 5 bases, there was a span of 12 bases. CDR1 and CDR2 from the germline V gene are SGHTA and FQGNSA. The CDR3 consists of 13 residues. CDR3 bases: TGTGCCAGCAGCTCAGACAGAAGAAACGAGCAGTACTTC. Protein: CASSSDRRNEQYF. The full variable domain, in which reference TRBV7-2 and TRBJ2-7 provide the parts outside the CDR3, is GAGVSQSPSNKVTEKGKDVELRCDPISGHTALYWYRQSLGQGLEFLIYFQGNSAPDKSGLPSDRFSAERTGGSVSTLTIQRTQQEDSAVYLCASSSDRRNEQYFGPGTRLTVT.

The J gene is TRBJ1-2, the V gene TRBV13; D unresolved. The CDR3 extends over 13 amino acids. Trimming cost V 0 bases and J 4 bases, with 6 bases left between them. CDR1 is PRHDT, CDR2 FYEKMQ, per germline (reference sequence). The CDR3: CASSLGWFYGYTF. The CDR3 region has the DNA TGTGCCAGCAGCTTAGGCTGGTTCTATGGCTACACCTTC.

This clonotype was observed a few times. This sequence joins TRBV10-3 and TRBJ2-3, with D unclear. Germline V gene data show CDR1 as ENHRY and CDR2 as SYGVKD. The CDR3 spans 12 residues. Trimming cost V 0 bases and J 10 bases, with 8 bases left between them. The CDR3 loop is CAISESTRAQYF. The CDR3 DNA reads as TGTGCCATCAGTGAGTCGACTCGAGCGCAGTATTTT.

The rearrangement joins TRBV27 to TRBJ2-4, with D tentatively TRBD1 (5 bases). The J call may be incorrect, as the DNA end agrees better with TRBJ2-7. The CDR3 covers 14 residues. CDR1 and CDR2 from the germline V gene are MNHEY and SMNVEV (reference sequence). CDR3 loop: CASSKVGVTYEQYF. CDR3 sequence (DNA): TGTGCCAGCAGTAAAGTAGGGGTAACCTACGAGCAGTACTTC.

There are a few counts of this clonotype. The chain combines TRBV14 with TRBJ2-3; TRBD1 might be the D (6 bases). This CDR3 spans 16 amino acids. Germline-derived CDR1 and CDR2 are SGHDN and FVKESK. V shed 5 bases and J shed 2 bases, with 17 bases lying between them. The CDR3 region has the DNA TGTGCCAGCAGCACCCGAGGGGGTCTGAACACAGATACGCAGTATTTT. Translating it yields CASSTRGGLNTDTQYF.

In DNA form, the CDR3 reads TGTGCCAGCAGGCCCGAGGGGATCTACACTGAAGCTTTCTTT. This translates into CASRPEGIYTEAFF. V and J are TRBV6-2 or TRBV6-3 and TRBJ1-1; maybe TRBD1 (5 bases). The V gene's germline CDR1 is MNHEY and CDR2 SVGEGT. The CDR3 consists of 14 residues. V shed 6 bases and J shed 3 bases, with 14 bases lying between them.

This chain joins TRBV7-2 and TRBJ1-2, with TRBD1 matching 7 bases. V was clipped by 5 bases and J by 8 bases; unmatched bases: 5. This CDR3 region has 12 residues. Germline V CDR1 and CDR2: SGHTA, FQGNSA. Written as DNA, the CDR3 is TGTGCCAGCAGCGCACAGGGGTGGGGCTACACCTTC. Translating gives CASSAQGWGYTF.

This chain uses TRBV6-6 with TRBJ2-3, with TRBD2 matching 8 bases. Germline lookup yields CDR1 MNHNY and CDR2 SVGAGI (reference sequence). The CDR3 contains 16 residues. The V gene end was trimmed by 2 bases and the J gene end by 3 bases; junction bases not matched to a gene: 7. The CDR3 here is CASSYVRGEGTDTQYF. The CDR3 DNA is TGTGCCAGCAGTTACGTGCGGGGGGAGGGTACAGATACGCAGTATTTT.

This chain uses TRBV5-1 with TRBJ1-2, with a possible D match to TRBD1 (5 bases). Germline lookup yields CDR1 SGHRS and CDR2 YFSETQ. V was trimmed by 0 bases and J by 13 bases, leaving 13 bases between them. CDR3 length: 12 residues. CDR3: CASSLDGGSSTF. CDR3 coding DNA: TGCGCCAGCAGCTTGGACGGGGGGAGTTCCACCTTC. Full variable domain (remainder filled in from reference TRBV5-1 and TRBJ1-2): KAGVTQTPRYLIKTRGQQVTLSCSPISGHRSVSWYQQTPGQGLQFLFEYFSETQRNKGNFPGRFSGRQFSNSRSEMNVSTLELGDSALYLCASSLDGGSSTFGSGTRLTVV.

This clonotype was seen more than once but under ten times. V is TRBV29-1 and J is TRBJ2-2; the D call may be TRBD1 or TRBD2 (6 bases each). Trimming took 0 bases from V and 1 from J, leaving 15 bases between them. CDR1 is SQVTM and CDR2 is ANQGSEA in the germline V gene. CDR3 length: 17 amino acids. The CDR3 sequence: CSVEDSSGAGNTGELFF. Here the CDR3 DNA reads TGCAGCGTTGAAGATTCATCGGGGGCCGGGAACACCGGGGAGCTGTTTTTT.

V and J are TRBV20-1 and TRBJ1-2; weak D call: TRBD1 (6 bases). CDR3 size: 13 residues. V lost 1 base and J lost 4, with 10 bases in between. Germline CDR1 is DFQATT and CDR2 is SNEGSKA (reference sequence). As DNA, the CDR3 is TGCAGTGCTAGAGTAGGACAGATCTATGGCTACACCTTC. As protein: CSARVGQIYGYTF.

This clonotype was found a few times. The J gene is TRBJ2-4, the V gene TRBV20-1; D is possibly TRBD2 (6 bases). The CDR3 covers 15 residues. CDR1 and CDR2 (germline): DFQATT, SNEGSKA (reference sequence). V was cut by 7 bases and J by 0 bases, with 16 bases left in between. CDR3 residues: CSGRRGMGAKNIQYF. Written as DNA, the CDR3 is TGCAGTGGAAGGCGGGGAATGGGAGCCAAAAACATTCAGTACTTC.

The J gene is TRBJ2-1, the V gene TRBV7-9; D is uncertain. V lost 5 bases and J lost 5, with 16 bases in between. CDR1 and CDR2 from the germline V gene are SEHNR and FQNEAQ (reference sequence). The CDR3 is 15 amino acids. The CDR3 sequence is CASSPVVGANNEQFF. CDR3 sequence (DNA): TGTGCCAGCAGCCCCGTCGTCGGCGCCAACAATGAGCAGTTCTTC.

The V and J genes are TRBV6-5 and TRBJ1-1; weak D call: TRBD1 (6 bases). Germline assignment: CDR1 MNHEY and CDR2 SVGAGI. The CDR3 has 15 amino acids. V lost 6 bases and J lost 1, with 15 bases in between. The CDR3 DNA reads as TGTGCCAGCAGACGTAACAGGGACGGGAACACTGAAGCTTTCTTT. Its translation: CASRRNRDGNTEAFF.

CDR3 protein: CAISYSDRDGQPQHF. CDR3 nucleotides: TGTGCCATCAGCTACTCGGACAGGGACGGTCAGCCCCAGCATTTT. The V call is TRBV10-3, the J call TRBJ1-5; TRBD1 aligns across 8 bases. The V and J ends lost 6 bases and 6 bases, in that order; junction bases with no gene match: 10. The CDR3 loop spans 15 amino acids. Germline V lookup: CDR1 ENHRY, CDR2 SYGVKD.

The rearrangement links TRBV20-1 to TRBJ2-7; TRBD1 matches 8 bases. Germline V gives CDR1 DFQATT, CDR2 SNEGSKA (reference sequence). CDR3 size: 14 residues. The ends lost 1 base at V and 3 bases at J; junction bases unmatched: 5. CDR3 sequence reads: CSARAFGQGYEQYF. CDR3 nucleotide sequence: TGCAGTGCTAGAGCCTTCGGACAGGGCTACGAGCAGTACTTC.